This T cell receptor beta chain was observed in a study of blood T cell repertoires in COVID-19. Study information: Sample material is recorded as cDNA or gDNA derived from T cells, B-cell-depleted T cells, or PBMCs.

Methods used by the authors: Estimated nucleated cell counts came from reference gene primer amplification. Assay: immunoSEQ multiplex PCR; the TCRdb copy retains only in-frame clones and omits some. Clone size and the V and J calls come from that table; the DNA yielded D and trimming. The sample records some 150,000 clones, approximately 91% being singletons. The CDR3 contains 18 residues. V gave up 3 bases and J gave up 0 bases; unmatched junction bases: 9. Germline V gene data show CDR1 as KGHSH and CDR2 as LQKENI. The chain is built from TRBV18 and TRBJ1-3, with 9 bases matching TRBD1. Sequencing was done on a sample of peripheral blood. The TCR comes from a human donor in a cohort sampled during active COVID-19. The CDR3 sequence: CASSPLTGGTYSGNTIYF. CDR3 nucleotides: TGTGCCAGCTCACCTCTGACAGGGGGTACCTACTCTGGAAACACCATATATTTT.